Below are 8 T cell receptor beta chains sequenced from a single sample in a study of control samples from healthy donors and cancer patients. Sequencing was performed with immunoSEQ multiplex PCR; in TCRdb, only in-frame clones are kept and a portion is missing. The sample shows more than 90,000 clones, around nine tenths of them seen only once. Material for sequencing was blood. The receptors derive from a man aged 25 to 45 in good health.

V and J are TRBV11-2 and TRBJ2-7; 8 bases match TRBD1. V lost 5 bases and J lost 6; bases outside the gene matches: 9. Germline values: CDR1 SGHAT, CDR2 FQNNGV. The CDR3 is 14 residues long. DNA for the CDR3: TGTGCCAGCAGCACCAGGACAGGGCTGGGCGAGCAGTACTTC. This translates into CASSTRTGLGEQYF.

V usage is TRBV28 and J usage is TRBJ2-7; D is possibly TRBD2 (6 bases). With 2 bases removed from V and 6 bases from J, the gap between germline ends came to 8 bases. From germline, CDR1 is MDHEN and CDR2 SYDVKM. The CDR3 runs 12 residues. This CDR3 reads CASSLKRAEQYF. The DNA for the CDR3 is TGTGCCAGCAGTTTAAAGCGGGCCGAGCAGTACTTC.

The chain uses TRBV5-6 and TRBJ1-2; tentative D call: TRBD1 (6 bases). This CDR3 comprises 15 residues. Germline V gives CDR1 SGHDT, CDR2 YYEEEE. V lost 4 bases to trimming and J lost 5 bases, with 18 bases between them. CDR3 sequence (DNA): TGTGCCAGCAGCCTCCGCGGGGGGCGAGGGTATGGCTACACCTTC. The encoded protein is CASSLRGGRGYGYTF. Full variable domain (outside the CDR3, taken from reference TRBV5-6 and TRBJ1-2): DAGVTQSPTHLIKTRGQQVTLRCSPKSGHDTVSWYQQALGQGPQFIFQYYEEEERQRGNFPDRFSGHQFPNYSSELNVNALLLGDSALYLCASSLRGGRGYGYTFGSGTRLTVV.

CDR3 in amino acids: CASSRGLSGRGGNEQFF. The CDR3 nucleotides read TGTGCCAGCAGCAGGGGACTAAGCGGGAGAGGGGGGAATGAGCAGTTCTTC. The gene calls are TRBV5-4 and TRBJ2-1, with 8 nucleotides matching TRBD2. This CDR3 comprises 17 residues. Germline lookup yields CDR1 SGHNT and CDR2 YYREEE (reference sequence). V was clipped by 4 bases and J by 7 bases; unmatched bases: 16.

The chain is built from TRBV28 and TRBJ2-3; 10 nucleotides agree with TRBD2. There are 15 residues in the CDR3. In germline, CDR1 is MDHEN, CDR2 SYDVKM. The V and J ends lost 3 bases and 7 bases, in that order; junction bases with no gene match: 7. This CDR3 is CASSLSTSGSNTQYF. CDR3 DNA sequence: TGTGCCAGCAGTTTGTCGACTAGCGGGTCTAATACGCAGTATTTT.

This chain joins TRBV9 and TRBJ2-3; TRBD2 matches at 11 bases. V lost 4 bases and J lost 0; bases outside the gene matches: 7. Germline CDR1 SGDLS, CDR2 YYNGEE. The CDR3 covers 17 residues. The CDR3 nucleotides are TGTGCCAGCAGCCAACTAGCGGGGGCAGCTAGCACAGATACGCAGTATTTT. This encodes CASSQLAGAASTDTQYF.

The CDR3 DNA reads as TGTGCCAGCAGTGTTGGACGGGGGGCAGTCACAGATACGCAGTATTTT. This translates into CASSVGRGAVTDTQYF. The gene calls are TRBV6-1 and TRBJ2-3; possibly TRBD2 for D (7 bases). Germline CDR1 MNHNS, CDR2 SASEGT. CDR3 length: 16 amino acids. Trimming pared 4 bases from V and 2 bases from J, leaving 16 bases between.

This rearrangement joins TRBV7-2 to TRBJ2-6; D is unresolved. Germline V gene lookup returns CDR1 SGHTA and CDR2 FQGNSA. The CDR3 is made up of 13 amino acids. With 8 bases removed from V and 2 bases from J, the gap between germline ends came to 7 bases. The CDR3 DNA follows: TGTGCCAGCGACCTGGCTGGGGCCAACGTCCTGACTTTC. Encoded protein: CASDLAGANVLTF.